The 18 T cell receptor beta chains listed next were all sequenced from one sample in a study of CD8 T cells in ankylosing spondylitis. TCRdb re-called the 5' RACE reads with MiXCR, one entry per CDR3 protein. The repertoire holds 100,000 to 150,000 distinct CDR3 sequences, with roughly an eighth as singletons. Sequenced sample: blood, either unsorted or a sorted T cell fraction (not recorded which). The receptors stem from a female donor with ankylosing spondylitis or in good health (not recorded which).

Many counts were recorded for this clonotype. The chain couples TRBV10-3 to TRBJ2-3, with 7 positions matching TRBD2. The J segment lost 0 bases and the V segment lost 4 bases, leaving 7 bases of the junction unmatched. Per the germline V gene, CDR1 is ENHRY and CDR2 is SYGVKD. The CDR3 sequence is 16 residues long. CDR3 nucleotides: TGTGCCATCAGTGGGTCTCTAGCGGCTAGCACAGATACGCAGTATTTT. Encoded protein: CAISGSLAASTDTQYF.

The chain carries TRBV5-1 and TRBJ2-5; no reliable D call. The CDR3 length is 15 residues. CDR1 SGHRS and CDR2 YFSETQ come from the germline V gene. V was pared by 0 bases and J by 4 bases, with 13 bases between. CDR3 DNA sequence: TGCGCCAGCAGCTTGGGAGGCTCACCAGGAGAGACCCAGTACTTC. Translated, it gives CASSLGGSPGETQYF.

This clonotype was recorded at least ten times. This chain joins TRBV7-9 and TRBJ2-3; TRBD1 aligns across 7 bases. Looked up from germline, CDR1 is SEHNR and CDR2 is FQNEAQ (reference sequence). Losses at the gene ends were 6 bases for V and 1 base for J; bases not matched to a gene: 10. The CDR3 sequence is 16 residues long. In nucleotides, the CDR3 is TGTGCCAGCAGTTATACAGGGGCCGCACGCACAGATACGCAGTATTTT. It specifies CASSYTGAARTDTQYF.

In this sample, this clonotype turned up many times. The V and J genes are TRBV7-8 and TRBJ2-7; 9 bases fit TRBD2. CDR1 and CDR2 (germline): SGHVS, FQNEAQ. CDR3 length equals 14 residues. Unmatched junction bases numbered 7, after V lost 6 bases and J lost 4 bases. Here the CDR3 reads CASSSGTSQYEQYF. CDR3 nucleotides: TGTGCCAGCAGTTCTGGGACTAGCCAGTACGAGCAGTACTTC.

The V and J genes are TRBV5-1 and TRBJ1-2; a possible D gene is TRBD1 (5 bases). Germline CDR1 and CDR2: SGHRS and YFSETQ. The CDR3 runs to 13 residues. Trimming took 4 bases from V and 4 from J, leaving 11 bases between them. CDR3 DNA: TGCGCCAGCAGCAAGGACATCTTCTATGGCTACACCTTC. This translates into CASSKDIFYGYTF.

The sample holds many counts of this clonotype. The chain uses TRBV11-1 and TRBJ1-1, with 11 positions matching TRBD1. CDR3 length equals 13 residues. Germline trimming cut 5 bases from V and 5 bases from J; bases unmatched to any gene: 1. The germline CDR1 and CDR2 sequences are SGHAT and FQDESV (reference sequence). The CDR3 protein is CASSGQGATEAFF. The CDR3 coding sequence is TGTGCCAGCAGCGGACAGGGGGCTACTGAAGCTTTCTTT.

V and J are TRBV7-9 and TRBJ1-2; no clear D. This CDR3 has 14 residues. Germline V gene sequence: CDR1 SEHNR, CDR2 FQNEAQ (reference sequence). V shed 8 bases and J shed 1 base, with 14 bases lying between them. The CDR3 reads CASSKTQVNYGYTF. The CDR3 DNA is TGTGCCAGCTCAAAGACGCAGGTTAACTATGGCTACACCTTC.

This rearrangement joins TRBV5-5 to TRBJ2-3; maybe TRBD2 (6 bases). CDR1 and CDR2 (germline): SGHKS, YYEKEE (reference sequence). Trimming shortened V by 4 bases and J by 1 base, and 13 bases separated the two germline ends. This CDR3 spans 15 amino acids. The CDR3 coding sequence is TGTGCCAGCAGCCATGGAGGGGTCGGCACAGATACGCAGTATTTT. The encoded protein is CASSHGGVGTDTQYF.

This clonotype was observed at least ten times. This chain joins TRBV9 and TRBJ1-2, with 7 positions matching TRBD1. J was trimmed by 1 base and V by 4 bases; bases with no gene match: 7. CDR3 length: 15 residues. Germline CDR1 is SGDLS and CDR2 is YYNGEE. This chain's CDR3 is CASSLTDRSNYGYTF. The CDR3 nucleotides read TGTGCCAGCAGCTTAACGGACAGGAGTAACTATGGCTACACCTTC.

To note about this clonotype: A much larger clone differs by one base, so this may be a read error. This rearrangement joins TRBV12-3 or TRBV12-4 to TRBJ1-1, with D uncertain. This CDR3 contains 15 residues. V was clipped by 5 bases and J by 3 bases, with 16 bases between them. CDR3 DNA: TGTGCCAGCAGTCCGACCCGGCCTGCGGACACTGAAGCTTTCTTT. Translation: CASSPTRPADTEAFF.

This clonotype turned up a few times. This rearrangement joins TRBV18 to TRBJ2-7; a possible D gene is TRBD1 (6 bases). The CDR3 extends over 12 amino acids. V was pared by 5 bases and J by 5 bases, with 10 bases between. CDR1 and CDR2 (germline): KGHSH, LQKENI. The CDR3: CASSSRGDEQYF. Here the CDR3 DNA reads TGTGCCAGCTCATCCAGGGGAGACGAGCAGTACTTC.

Only a few counts were recorded for this clonotype. The chain uses TRBV30 and TRBJ1-1; no clear D. This CDR3 contains 11 residues. Germline lookup yields CDR1 GTSNPN and CDR2 SVGIG (reference sequence). Between the trimmed V and J ends, which lost 1 base and 5 bases, there was a span of 5 bases. As DNA, the CDR3 is TGTGCCTGGAGTGGAAGGACTGAAGCTTTCTTT. It is translated as CAWSGRTEAFF.

The sample holds a few counts of this clonotype. This sequence joins TRBV29-1 and TRBJ1-2; a weak D match, TRBD1 (5 bases). Germline V gene sequence: CDR1 SQVTM, CDR2 ANQGSEA. The ends were cut back, 5 bases at V and 0 bases at J, with 10 bases in the middle. The CDR3 has 13 residues. The CDR3 sequence is CSVRDGSNYGYTF. The DNA of the CDR3 is TGCAGCGTTCGGGACGGATCTAACTATGGCTACACCTTC.

This clonotype occurred a few times. J is TRBJ2-3 and V is TRBV15, with 9 nucleotides matching TRBD1. Germline trimming cut 3 bases from V and 3 bases from J; bases unmatched to any gene: 4. CDR1 LNHNV and CDR2 YYDKDF come from the germline V gene (reference sequence). This CDR3 contains 15 residues. This chain's CDR3 is CATSRDRGGTDTQYF. The DNA for the CDR3 is TGTGCCACCAGCAGGGACAGGGGAGGGACAGATACGCAGTATTTT.

The gene calls are TRBV28 and TRBJ1-3, with a possible D match to TRBD1 (5 bases). V gave up 7 bases and J gave up 4 bases, with 20 bases separating them. Germline lookup yields CDR1 MDHEN and CDR2 SYDVKM. This CDR3 is 16 amino acids long. The CDR3 region has the DNA TGTGCCAGCACGCGGGGGGGACCCCCGGAGGGAAACACCATATATTTT. This gives the protein CASTRGGPPEGNTIYF.

The table lists this clonotype with many counts. This sequence joins TRBV7-9 and TRBJ2-4; either TRBD1 or TRBD2 may fit D (6 bases each). CDR1 is SEHNR and CDR2 is FQNEAQ in the germline V gene (reference sequence). Between the trimmed V and J ends, which lost 1 base and 6 bases, there was a span of 13 bases. This CDR3 region has 15 residues. CDR3 DNA sequence: TGTGCCAGCAGCTTAGGCGGGACACAGGGAAACATTCAGTACTTC. This sequence encodes CASSLGGTQGNIQYF.

This clonotype has more than one count but fewer than ten. The CDR3 spells CASSFGGKQFF. The CDR3 DNA sequence: TGTGCCAGCAGTTTCGGGGGGAAGCAGTTCTTC. This rearrangement joins TRBV12-3 or TRBV12-4 to TRBJ2-1; 7 bases are shared with TRBD2. The CDR3 sequence is 11 residues long. The V and J ends lost 3 bases and 11 bases, in that order; junction bases with no gene match: 1.

This chain uses TRBV12-3 or TRBV12-4 with TRBJ2-7, with D hard to call. The ends were cut back, 4 bases at V and 1 base at J, with 14 bases in the middle. This CDR3 has 15 residues. CDR3 residues: CASSSPRNASYEQYF. CDR3 coding DNA: TGTGCCAGCAGTTCCCCCAGGAATGCTTCCTACGAGCAGTACTTC.